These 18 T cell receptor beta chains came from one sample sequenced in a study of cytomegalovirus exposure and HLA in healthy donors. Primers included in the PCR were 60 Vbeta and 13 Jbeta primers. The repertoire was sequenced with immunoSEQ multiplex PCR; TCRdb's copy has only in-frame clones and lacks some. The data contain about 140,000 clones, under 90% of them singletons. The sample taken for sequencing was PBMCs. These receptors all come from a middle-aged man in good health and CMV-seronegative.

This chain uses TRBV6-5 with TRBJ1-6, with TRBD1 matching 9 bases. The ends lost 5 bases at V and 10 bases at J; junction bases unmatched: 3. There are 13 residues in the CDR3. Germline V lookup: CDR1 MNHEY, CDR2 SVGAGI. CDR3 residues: CASSQGQGSPLHF. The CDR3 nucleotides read TGTGCCAGCAGTCAGGGACAGGGATCACCCCTCCACTTT.

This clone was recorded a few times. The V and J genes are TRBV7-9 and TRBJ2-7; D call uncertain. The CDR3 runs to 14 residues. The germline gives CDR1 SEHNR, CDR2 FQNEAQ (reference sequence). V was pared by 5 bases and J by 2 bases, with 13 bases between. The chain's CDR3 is CASSHASQTYEQYF. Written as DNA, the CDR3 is TGTGCCAGCAGCCACGCCTCACAAACCTACGAGCAGTACTTC.

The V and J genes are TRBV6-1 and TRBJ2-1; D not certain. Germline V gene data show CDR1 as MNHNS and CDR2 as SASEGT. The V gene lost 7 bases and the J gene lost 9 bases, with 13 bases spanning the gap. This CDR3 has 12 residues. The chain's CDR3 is CASTPRWFEQFF. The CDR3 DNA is TGTGCCAGCACTCCGAGGTGGTTTGAGCAGTTCTTC.

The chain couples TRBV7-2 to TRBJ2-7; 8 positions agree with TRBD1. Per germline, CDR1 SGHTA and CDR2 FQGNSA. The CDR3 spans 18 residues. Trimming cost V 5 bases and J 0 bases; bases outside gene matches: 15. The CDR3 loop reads CASSITLGQGSVSYEQYF. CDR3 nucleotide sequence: TGTGCCAGCAGCATAACCTTAGGACAGGGCAGTGTCTCCTACGAGCAGTACTTC. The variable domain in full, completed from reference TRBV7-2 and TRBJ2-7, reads GAGVSQSPSNKVTEKGKDVELRCDPISGHTALYWYRQSLGQGLEFLIYFQGNSAPDKSGLPSDRFSAERTGGSVSTLTIQRTQQEDSAVYLCASSITLGQGSVSYEQYFGPGTRLTVT.

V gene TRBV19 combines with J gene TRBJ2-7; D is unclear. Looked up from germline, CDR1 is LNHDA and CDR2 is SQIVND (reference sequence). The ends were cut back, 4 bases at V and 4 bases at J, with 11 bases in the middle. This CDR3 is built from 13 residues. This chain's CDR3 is CASSTTGWYEQYF. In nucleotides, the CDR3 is TGTGCCAGTAGTACGACGGGTTGGTACGAGCAGTACTTC.

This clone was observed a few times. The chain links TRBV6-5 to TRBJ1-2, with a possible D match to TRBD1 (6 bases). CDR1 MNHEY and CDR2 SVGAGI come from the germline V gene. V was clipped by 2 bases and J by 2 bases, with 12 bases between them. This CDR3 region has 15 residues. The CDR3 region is CASSYIGQTNYGYTF. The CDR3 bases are TGTGCCAGCAGTTACATTGGACAGACGAACTATGGCTACACCTTC.

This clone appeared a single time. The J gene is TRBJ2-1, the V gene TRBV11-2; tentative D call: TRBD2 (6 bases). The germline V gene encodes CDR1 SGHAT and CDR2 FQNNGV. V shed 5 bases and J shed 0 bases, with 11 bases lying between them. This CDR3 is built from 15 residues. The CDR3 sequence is CASSPGGSSYNEQFF. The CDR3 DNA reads TGTGCCAGCAGCCCCGGGGGTAGCTCCTACAATGAGCAGTTCTTC.

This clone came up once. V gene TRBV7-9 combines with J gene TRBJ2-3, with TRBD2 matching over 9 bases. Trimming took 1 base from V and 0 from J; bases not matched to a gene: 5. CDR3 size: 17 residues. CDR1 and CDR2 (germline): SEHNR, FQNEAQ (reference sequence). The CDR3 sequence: CASSLGVSGGSTDTQYF. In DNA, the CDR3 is TGTGCCAGCAGCTTAGGAGTCAGCGGGGGGAGCACAGATACGCAGTATTTT.

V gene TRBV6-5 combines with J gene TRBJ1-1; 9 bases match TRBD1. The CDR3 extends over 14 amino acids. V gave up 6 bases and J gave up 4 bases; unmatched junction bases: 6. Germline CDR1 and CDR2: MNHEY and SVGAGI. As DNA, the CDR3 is TGTGCCAGCAGACGTAAGACAGGGGGCACTGAAGCTTTCTTT. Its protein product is CASRRKTGGTEAFF.

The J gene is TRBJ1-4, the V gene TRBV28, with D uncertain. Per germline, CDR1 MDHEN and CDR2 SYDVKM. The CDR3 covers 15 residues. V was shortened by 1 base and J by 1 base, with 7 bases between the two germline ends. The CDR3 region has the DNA TGTGCCAGCAGTTTATTAGCGGGAACTAATGAAAAACTGTTTTTT. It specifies CASSLLAGTNEKLFF.

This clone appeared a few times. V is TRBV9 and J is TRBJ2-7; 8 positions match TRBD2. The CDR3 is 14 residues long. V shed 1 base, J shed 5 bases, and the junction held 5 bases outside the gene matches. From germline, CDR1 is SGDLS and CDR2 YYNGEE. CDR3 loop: CASSVTSGNHEQYF. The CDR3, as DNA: TGTGCCAGCAGCGTAACTAGCGGAAACCACGAGCAGTACTTC.

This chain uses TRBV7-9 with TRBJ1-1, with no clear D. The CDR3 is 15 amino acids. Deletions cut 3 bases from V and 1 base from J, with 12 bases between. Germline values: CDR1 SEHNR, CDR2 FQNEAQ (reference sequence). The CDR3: CASSFALGANTEAFF. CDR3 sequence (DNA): TGTGCCAGCAGCTTTGCCCTAGGAGCGAACACTGAAGCTTTCTTT. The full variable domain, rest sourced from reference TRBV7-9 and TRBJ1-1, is DTGVSQNPRHKITKRGQNVTFRCDPISEHNRLYWYRQTLGQGPEFLTYFQNEAQLEKSRLLSDRFSAERPKGSFSTLEIQRTEQGDSAMYLCASSFALGANTEAFFGQGTRLTVV.

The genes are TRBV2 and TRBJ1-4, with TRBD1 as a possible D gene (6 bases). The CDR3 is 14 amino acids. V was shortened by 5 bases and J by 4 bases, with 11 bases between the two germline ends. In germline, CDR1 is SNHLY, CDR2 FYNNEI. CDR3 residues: CASSPRDINEKLFF. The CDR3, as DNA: TGTGCCAGCAGTCCCCGGGACATTAATGAAAAACTGTTTTTT. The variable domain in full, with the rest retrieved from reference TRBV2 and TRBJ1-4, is EPEVTQTPSHQVTQMGQEVILRCVPISNHLYFYWYRQILGQKVEFLVSFYNNEISEKSEIFDDQFSVERPDGSNFTLKIRSTKLEDSAMYFCASSPRDINEKLFFGSGTQLSVL.

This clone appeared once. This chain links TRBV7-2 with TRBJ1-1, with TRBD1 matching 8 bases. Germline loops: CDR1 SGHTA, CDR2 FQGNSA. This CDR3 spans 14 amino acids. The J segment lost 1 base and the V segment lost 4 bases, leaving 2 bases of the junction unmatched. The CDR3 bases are TGTGCCAGCAGCTCACAGGGGGGGAACACTGAAGCTTTCTTT. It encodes CASSSQGGNTEAFF.

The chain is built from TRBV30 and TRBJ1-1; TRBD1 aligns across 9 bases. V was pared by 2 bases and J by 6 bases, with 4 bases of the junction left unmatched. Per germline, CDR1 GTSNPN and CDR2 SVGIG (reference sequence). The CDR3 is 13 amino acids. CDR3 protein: CAWSSGTGSEAFF. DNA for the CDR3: TGTGCCTGGAGTTCCGGGACAGGGTCTGAAGCTTTCTTT. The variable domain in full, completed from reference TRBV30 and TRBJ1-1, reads SQTIHQWPATLVQPVGSPLSLECTVEGTSNPNLYWYRQAAGRGLQLLFYSVGIGQISSEVPQNLSASRPQDRQFILSSKKLLLSDSGFYLCAWSSGTGSEAFFGQGTRLTVV.

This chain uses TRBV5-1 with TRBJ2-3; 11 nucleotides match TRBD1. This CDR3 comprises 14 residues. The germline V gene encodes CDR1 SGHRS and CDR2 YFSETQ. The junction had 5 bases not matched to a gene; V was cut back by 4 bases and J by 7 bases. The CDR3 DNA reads TGCGCCAGCAGCCCTGGACAGGGGGCGAATACGCAGTATTTT. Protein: CASSPGQGANTQYF.

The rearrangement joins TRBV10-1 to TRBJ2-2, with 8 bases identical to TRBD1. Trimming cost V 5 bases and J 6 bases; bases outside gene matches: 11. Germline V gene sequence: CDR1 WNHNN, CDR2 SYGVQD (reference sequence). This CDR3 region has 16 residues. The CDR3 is CASSSRTGISSGELFF. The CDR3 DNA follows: TGCGCCAGCAGTTCCCGGACAGGGATTTCGTCCGGGGAGCTGTTTTTT.

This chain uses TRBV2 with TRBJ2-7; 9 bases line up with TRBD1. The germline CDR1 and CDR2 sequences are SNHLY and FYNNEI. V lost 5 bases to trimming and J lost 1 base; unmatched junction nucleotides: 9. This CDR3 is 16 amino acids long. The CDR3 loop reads CASSMGPGQGSYEQYF. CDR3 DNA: TGTGCCAGCAGTATGGGTCCGGGACAGGGATCCTACGAGCAGTACTTC.